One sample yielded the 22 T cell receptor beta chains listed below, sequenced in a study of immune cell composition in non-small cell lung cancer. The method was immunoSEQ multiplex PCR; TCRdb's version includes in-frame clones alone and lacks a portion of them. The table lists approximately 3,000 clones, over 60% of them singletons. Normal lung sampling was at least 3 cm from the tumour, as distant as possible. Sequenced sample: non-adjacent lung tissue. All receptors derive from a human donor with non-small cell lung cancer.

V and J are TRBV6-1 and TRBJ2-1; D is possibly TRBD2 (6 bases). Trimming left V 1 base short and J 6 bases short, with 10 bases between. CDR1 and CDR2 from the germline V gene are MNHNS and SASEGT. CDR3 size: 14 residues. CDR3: CASSEGTTGNEQFF. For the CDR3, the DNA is TGTGCCAGCAGTGAAGGGACTACTGGCAATGAGCAGTTCTTC.

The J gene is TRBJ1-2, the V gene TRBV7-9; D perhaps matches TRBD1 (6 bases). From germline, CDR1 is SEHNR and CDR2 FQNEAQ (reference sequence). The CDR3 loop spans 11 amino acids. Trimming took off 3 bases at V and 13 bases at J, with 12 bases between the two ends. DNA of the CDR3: TGTGCCAGCAGCTTGGGGCGGGACATCACCTTC. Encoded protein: CASSLGRDITF.

The CDR3 sequence: CASSLGLAGEQFF. CDR3 sequence (DNA): TGTGCCAGCAGCTTGGGACTAGCAGGCGAGCAGTTCTTC. The J gene is TRBJ2-1, the V gene TRBV11-3; 9 nucleotides agree with TRBD2. J lost 10 bases, V lost 3 bases, and 4 bases had no gene match. This CDR3 comprises 13 residues. Germline lookup yields CDR1 SGHNT and CDR2 YENEEA.

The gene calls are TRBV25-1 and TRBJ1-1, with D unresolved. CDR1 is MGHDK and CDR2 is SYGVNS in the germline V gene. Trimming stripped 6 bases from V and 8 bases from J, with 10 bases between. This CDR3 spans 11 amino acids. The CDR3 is CASRVNSEAFF. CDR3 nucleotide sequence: TGTGCCAGCAGGGTTAACAGCGAAGCTTTCTTT.

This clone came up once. CDR3 protein: CASSFQGTSGGQETQYF. In DNA form, the CDR3 reads TGTGCCAGCAGTTTTCAGGGAACTAGCGGAGGCCAAGAGACCCAGTACTTC. The genes are TRBV27 and TRBJ2-5, with 8 nucleotides matching TRBD2. The CDR3 covers 17 residues. With 3 bases clipped from V and 1 base from J, the junction kept 10 bases outside the gene matches. Germline V CDR1 and CDR2: MNHEY, SMNVEV (reference sequence).

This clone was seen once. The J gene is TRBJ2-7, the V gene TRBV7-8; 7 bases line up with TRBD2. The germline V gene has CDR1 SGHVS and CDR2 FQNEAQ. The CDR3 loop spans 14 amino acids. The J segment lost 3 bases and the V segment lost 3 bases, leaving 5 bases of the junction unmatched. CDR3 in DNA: TGTGCCAGCAGCTTTGGACTAGGAGGCTACGAGCAGTACTTC. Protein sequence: CASSFGLGGYEQYF.

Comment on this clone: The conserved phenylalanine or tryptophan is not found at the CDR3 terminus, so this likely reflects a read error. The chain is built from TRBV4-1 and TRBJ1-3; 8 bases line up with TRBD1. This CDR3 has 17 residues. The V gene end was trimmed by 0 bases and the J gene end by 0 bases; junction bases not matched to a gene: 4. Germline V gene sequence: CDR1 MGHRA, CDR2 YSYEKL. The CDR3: CASSQDDRGHSGNTIYV. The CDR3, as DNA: TGCGCCAGCAGCCAAGACGACAGGGGCCACTCTGGAAACACCATATATGTT.

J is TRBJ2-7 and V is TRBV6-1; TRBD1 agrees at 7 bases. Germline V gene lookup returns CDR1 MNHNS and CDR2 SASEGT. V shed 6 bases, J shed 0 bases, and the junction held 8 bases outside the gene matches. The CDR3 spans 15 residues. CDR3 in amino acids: CASRTGHGGSYEQYF. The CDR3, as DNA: TGTGCCAGCAGGACAGGGCATGGAGGCTCCTACGAGCAGTACTTC.

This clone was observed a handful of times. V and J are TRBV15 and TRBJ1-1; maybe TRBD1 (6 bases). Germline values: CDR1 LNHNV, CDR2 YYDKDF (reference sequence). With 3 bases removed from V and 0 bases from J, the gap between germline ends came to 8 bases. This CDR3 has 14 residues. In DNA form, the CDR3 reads TGTGCCACCAGCAGGACAGGTCTGAACACTGAAGCTTTCTTT. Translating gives CATSRTGLNTEAFF.

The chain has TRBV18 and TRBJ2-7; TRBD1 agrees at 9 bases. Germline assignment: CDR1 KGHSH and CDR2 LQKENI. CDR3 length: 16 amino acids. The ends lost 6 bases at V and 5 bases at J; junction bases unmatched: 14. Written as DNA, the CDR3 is TGTGCCAGCTCGCGAAGCCGGGACAGGGCGATGGACGAGCAGTACTTC. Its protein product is CASSRSRDRAMDEQYF.

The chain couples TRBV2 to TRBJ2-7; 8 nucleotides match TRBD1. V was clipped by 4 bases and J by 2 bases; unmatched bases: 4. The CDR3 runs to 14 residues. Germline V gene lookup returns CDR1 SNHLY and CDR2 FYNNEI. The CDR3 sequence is CASSADRAAYEQYF. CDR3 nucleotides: TGTGCCAGCAGTGCGGACAGGGCTGCCTACGAGCAGTACTTC.

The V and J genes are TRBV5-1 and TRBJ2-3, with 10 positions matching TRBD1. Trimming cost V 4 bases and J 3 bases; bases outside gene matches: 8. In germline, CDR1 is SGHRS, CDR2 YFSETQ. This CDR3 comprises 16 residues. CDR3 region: CASSLGGTGETDTQYF. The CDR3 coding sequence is TGCGCCAGCAGCCTGGGAGGGACAGGGGAAACAGATACGCAGTATTTT.

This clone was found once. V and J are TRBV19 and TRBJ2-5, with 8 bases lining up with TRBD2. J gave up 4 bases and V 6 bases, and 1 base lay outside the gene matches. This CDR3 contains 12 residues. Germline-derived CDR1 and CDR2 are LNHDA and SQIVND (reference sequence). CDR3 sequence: CASRLAGETQYF. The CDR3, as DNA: TGTGCCAGTAGGCTAGCGGGAGAGACCCAGTACTTC.

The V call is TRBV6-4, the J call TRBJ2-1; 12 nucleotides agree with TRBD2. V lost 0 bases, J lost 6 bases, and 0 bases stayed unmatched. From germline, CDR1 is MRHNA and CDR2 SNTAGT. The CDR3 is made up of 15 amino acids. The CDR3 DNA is TGTGCCAGCAGTGACTCGACTAGCGGGAGCAATGAGCAGTTCTTC. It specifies CASSDSTSGSNEQFF.

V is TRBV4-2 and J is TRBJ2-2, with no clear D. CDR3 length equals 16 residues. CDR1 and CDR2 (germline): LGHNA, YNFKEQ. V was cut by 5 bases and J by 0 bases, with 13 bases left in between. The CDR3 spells CASSLEQATNTGELFF. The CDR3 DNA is TGTGCCAGCAGCTTGGAGCAGGCTACGAACACCGGGGAGCTGTTTTTT.

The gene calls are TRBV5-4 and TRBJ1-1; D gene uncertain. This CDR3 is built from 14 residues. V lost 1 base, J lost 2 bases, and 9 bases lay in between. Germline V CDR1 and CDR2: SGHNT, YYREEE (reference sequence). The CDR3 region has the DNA TGTGCCAGCAGCTTGAGCGCGCTTAACACTGAAGCTTTCTTT. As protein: CASSLSALNTEAFF.

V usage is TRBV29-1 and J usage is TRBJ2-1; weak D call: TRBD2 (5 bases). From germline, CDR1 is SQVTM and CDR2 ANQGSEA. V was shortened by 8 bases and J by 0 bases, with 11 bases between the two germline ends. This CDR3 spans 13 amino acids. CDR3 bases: TGCAGCTCTCAAGGGAGCTCCTACAATGAGCAGTTCTTC. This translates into CSSQGSSYNEQFF.

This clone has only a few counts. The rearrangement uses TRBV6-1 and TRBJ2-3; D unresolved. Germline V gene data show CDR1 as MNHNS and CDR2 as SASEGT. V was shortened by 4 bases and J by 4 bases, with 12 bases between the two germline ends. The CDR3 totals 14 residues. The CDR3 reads CASSVSSEPDTQYF. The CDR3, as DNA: TGTGCCAGCAGTGTTTCGTCCGAGCCAGATACGCAGTATTTT.

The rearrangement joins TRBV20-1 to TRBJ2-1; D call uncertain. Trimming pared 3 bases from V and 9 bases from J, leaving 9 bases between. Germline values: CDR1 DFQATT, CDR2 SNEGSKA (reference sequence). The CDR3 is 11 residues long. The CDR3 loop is CSAREKSEQFF. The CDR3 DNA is TGCAGTGCTAGGGAGAAGTCTGAGCAGTTCTTC.

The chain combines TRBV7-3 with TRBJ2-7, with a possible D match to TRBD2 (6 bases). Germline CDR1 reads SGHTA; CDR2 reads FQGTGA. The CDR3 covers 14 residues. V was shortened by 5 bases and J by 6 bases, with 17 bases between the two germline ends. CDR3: CASSLGGGIGEQYF. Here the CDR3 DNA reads TGTGCCAGCAGCCTCGGCGGCGGGATAGGCGAGCAGTACTTC.

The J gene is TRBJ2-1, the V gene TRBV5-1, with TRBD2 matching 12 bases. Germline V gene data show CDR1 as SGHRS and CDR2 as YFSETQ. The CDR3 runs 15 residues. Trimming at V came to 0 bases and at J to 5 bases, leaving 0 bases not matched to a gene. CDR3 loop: CASSLGTSGNNEQFF. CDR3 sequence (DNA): TGCGCCAGCAGCTTGGGGACTAGCGGGAACAATGAGCAGTTCTTC.

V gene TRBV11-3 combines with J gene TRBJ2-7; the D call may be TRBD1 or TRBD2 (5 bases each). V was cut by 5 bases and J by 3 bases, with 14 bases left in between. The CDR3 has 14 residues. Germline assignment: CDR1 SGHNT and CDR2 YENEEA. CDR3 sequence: CASSPRGVSYEQYF. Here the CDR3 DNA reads TGTGCCAGCAGCCCCCGAGGGGTCAGCTACGAGCAGTACTTC.